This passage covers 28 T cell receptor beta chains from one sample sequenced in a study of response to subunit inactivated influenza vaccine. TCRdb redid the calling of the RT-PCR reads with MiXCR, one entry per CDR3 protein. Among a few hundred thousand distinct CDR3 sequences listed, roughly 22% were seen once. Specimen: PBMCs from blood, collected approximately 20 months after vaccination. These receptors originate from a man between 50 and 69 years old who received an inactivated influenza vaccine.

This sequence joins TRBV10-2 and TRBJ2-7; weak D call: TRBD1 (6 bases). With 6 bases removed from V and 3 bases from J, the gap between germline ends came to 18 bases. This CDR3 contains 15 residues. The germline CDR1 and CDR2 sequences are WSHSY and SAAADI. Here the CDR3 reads CASRAGQQSGYEQYF. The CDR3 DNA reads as TGCGCCAGCAGAGCCGGACAGCAGTCTGGCTACGAGCAGTACTTC.

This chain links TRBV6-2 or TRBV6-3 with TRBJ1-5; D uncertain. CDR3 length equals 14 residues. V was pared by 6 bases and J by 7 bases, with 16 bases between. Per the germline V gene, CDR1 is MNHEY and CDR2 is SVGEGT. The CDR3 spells CASSNYVSIQPQHF. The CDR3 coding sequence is TGTGCCAGCAGCAACTACGTGTCCATCCAGCCCCAGCATTTT.

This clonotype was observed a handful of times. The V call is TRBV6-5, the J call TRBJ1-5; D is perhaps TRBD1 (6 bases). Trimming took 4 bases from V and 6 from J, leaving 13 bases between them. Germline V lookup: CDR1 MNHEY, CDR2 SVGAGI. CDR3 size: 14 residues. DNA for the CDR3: TGTGCCAGCAGTTGGCAGGGGACGCGTCAGCCCCAGCATTTT. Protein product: CASSWQGTRQPQHF.

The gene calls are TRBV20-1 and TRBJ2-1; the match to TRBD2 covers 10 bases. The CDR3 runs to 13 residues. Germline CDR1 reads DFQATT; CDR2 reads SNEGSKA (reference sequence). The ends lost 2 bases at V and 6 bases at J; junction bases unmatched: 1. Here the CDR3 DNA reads TGCAGTGCTAGACTAGCGGGAGCCAATGAGCAGTTCTTC. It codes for CSARLAGANEQFF.

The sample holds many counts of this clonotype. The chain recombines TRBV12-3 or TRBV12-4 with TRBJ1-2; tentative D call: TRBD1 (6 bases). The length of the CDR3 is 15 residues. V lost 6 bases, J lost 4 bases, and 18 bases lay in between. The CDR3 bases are TGTGCCAGCAGCCCGGACAGTTCCATCTTCTATGGCTACACCTTC. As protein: CASSPDSSIFYGYTF.

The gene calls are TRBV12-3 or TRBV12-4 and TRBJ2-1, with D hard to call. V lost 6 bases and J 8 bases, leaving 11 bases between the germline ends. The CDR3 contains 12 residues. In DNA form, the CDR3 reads TGTGCCAGCAGCAGACTTGGGCATGAGCAGTTCTTC. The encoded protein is CASSRLGHEQFF.

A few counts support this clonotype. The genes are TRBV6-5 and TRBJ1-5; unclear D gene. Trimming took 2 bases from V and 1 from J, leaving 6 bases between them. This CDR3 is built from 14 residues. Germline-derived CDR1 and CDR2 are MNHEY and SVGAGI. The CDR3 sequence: CASSYPNSNQPQHF. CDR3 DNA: TGTGCCAGCAGTTACCCTAACAGCAATCAGCCCCAGCATTTT.

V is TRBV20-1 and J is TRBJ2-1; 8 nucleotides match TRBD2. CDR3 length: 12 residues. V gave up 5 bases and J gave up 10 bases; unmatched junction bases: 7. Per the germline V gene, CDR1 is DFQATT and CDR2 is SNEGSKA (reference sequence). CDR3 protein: CSAFPGLGEQFF. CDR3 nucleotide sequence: TGCAGTGCTTTCCCGGGACTAGGGGAGCAGTTCTTC.

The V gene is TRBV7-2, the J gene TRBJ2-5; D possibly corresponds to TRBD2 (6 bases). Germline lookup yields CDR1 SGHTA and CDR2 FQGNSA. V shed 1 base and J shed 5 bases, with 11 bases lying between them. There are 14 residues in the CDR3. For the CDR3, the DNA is TGTGCCAGCAGCTTAGGTGTGGGGAGGGAGACCCAGTACTTC. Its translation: CASSLGVGRETQYF.

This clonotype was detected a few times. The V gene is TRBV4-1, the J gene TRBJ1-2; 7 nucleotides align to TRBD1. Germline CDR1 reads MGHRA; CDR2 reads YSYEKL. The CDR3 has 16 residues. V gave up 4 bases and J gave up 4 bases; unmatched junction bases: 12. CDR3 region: CASSPSTGVLIYGYTF. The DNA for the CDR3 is TGCGCCAGCAGCCCGAGTACAGGGGTTTTGATCTATGGCTACACCTTC.

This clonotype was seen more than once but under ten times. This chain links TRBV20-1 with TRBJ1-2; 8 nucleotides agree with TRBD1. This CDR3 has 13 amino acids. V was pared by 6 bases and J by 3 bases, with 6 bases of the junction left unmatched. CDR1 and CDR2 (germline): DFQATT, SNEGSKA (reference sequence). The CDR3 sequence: CSAKAGGDYGYTF. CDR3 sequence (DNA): TGCAGTGCGAAAGCAGGGGGCGACTATGGCTACACCTTC.

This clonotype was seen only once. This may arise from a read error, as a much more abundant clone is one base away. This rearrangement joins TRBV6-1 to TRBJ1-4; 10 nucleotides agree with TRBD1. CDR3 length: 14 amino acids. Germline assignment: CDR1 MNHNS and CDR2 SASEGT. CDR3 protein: CASSRDRGDEKLLF. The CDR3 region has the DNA TGTGCCAGCAGTCGGGACAGGGGTGATGAAAAACTGTTATTT.

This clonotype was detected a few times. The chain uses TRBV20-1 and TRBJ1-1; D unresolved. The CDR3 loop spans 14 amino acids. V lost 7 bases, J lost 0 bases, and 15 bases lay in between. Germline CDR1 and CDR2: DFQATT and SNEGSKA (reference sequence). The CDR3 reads CSGSSGGVNTEAFF. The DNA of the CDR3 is TGCAGTGGTTCGTCGGGTGGTGTGAACACTGAAGCTTTCTTT.

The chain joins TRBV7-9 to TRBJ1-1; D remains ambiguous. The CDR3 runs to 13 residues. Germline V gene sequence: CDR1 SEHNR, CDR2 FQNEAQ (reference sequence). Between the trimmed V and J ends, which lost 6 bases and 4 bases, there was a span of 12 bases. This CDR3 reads CASRKPAGTEAFF. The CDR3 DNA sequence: TGTGCCAGCAGGAAACCCGCGGGCACTGAAGCTTTCTTT.

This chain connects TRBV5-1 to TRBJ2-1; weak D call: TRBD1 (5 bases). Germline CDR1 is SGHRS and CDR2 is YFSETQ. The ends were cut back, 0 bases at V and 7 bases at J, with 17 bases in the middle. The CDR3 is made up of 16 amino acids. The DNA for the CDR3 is TGCGCCAGCAGCTTGGCAGGGCTGGGCTATGTAAATGAGCAGTTCTTC. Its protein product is CASSLAGLGYVNEQFF.

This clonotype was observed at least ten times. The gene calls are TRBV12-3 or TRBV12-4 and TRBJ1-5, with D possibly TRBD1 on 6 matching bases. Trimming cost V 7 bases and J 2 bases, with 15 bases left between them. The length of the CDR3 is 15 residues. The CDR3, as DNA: TGTGCCAGCACACTACAGGGTTCGGGCAATCAGCCCCAGCATTTT. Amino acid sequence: CASTLQGSGNQPQHF.

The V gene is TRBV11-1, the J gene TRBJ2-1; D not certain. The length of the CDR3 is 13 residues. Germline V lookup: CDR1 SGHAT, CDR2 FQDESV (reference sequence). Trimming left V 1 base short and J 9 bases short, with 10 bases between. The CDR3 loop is CASSLDLGREQFF. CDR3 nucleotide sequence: TGTGCCAGCAGCTTAGATTTAGGTCGTGAGCAGTTCTTC.

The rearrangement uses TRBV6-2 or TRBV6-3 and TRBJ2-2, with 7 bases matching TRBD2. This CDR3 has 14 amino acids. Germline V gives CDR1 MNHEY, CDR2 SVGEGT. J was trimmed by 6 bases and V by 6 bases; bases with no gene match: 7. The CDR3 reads CASRGAGVAGELFF. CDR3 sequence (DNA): TGTGCCAGCAGAGGGGCGGGAGTGGCCGGGGAGCTGTTTTTT.

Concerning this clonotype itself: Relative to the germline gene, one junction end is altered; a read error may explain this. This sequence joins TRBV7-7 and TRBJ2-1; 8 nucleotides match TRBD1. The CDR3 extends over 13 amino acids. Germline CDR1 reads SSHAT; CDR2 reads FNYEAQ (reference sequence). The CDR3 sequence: CASSSGGVNEQFF. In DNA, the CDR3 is TGTGCTAGCAGCTCAGGGGGCGTGAATGAGCAGTTCTTC.

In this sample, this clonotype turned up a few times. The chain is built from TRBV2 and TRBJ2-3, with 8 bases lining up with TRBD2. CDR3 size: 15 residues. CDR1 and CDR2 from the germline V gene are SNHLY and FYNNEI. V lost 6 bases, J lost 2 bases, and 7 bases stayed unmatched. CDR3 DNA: TGTGCCAGCAGGGCCGCGGGGGGACCCACAGATACGCAGTATTTT. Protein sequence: CASRAAGGPTDTQYF.

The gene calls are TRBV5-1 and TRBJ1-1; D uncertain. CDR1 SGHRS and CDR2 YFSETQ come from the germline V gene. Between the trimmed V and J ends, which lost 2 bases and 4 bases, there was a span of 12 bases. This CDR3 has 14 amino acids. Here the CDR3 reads CASSFQDGSTEAFF. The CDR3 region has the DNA TGCGCCAGCAGCTTTCAGGATGGGTCCACTGAAGCTTTCTTT.

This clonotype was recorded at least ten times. The CDR3 sequence is CASSQDGSYNSPLHF. CDR3 in DNA: TGCGCCAGCAGCCAAGATGGTTCCTATAATTCACCCCTCCACTTT. The chain joins TRBV4-1 to TRBJ1-6; no firm D call. Per germline, CDR1 MGHRA and CDR2 YSYEKL. Deletions cut 0 bases from V and 1 base from J, with 4 bases between. This CDR3 is built from 15 residues.

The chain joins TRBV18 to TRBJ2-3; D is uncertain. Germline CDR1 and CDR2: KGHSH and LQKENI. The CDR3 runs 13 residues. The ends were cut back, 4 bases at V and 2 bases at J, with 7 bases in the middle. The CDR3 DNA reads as TGTGCCAGCTCACAAAAATTCACAGATACGCAGTATTTT. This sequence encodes CASSQKFTDTQYF.

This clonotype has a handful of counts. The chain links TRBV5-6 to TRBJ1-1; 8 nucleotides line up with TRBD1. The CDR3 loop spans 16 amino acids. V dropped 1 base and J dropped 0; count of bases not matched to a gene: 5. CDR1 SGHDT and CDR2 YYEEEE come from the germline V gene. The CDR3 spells CASSLFQGAVNTEAFF. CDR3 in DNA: TGTGCCAGCAGCTTGTTTCAGGGGGCTGTGAACACTGAAGCTTTCTTT. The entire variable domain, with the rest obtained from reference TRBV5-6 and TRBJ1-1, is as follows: DAGVTQSPTHLIKTRGQQVTLRCSPKSGHDTVSWYQQALGQGPQFIFQYYEEEERQRGNFPDRFSGHQFPNYSSELNVNALLLGDSALYLCASSLFQGAVNTEAFFGQGTRLTVV.

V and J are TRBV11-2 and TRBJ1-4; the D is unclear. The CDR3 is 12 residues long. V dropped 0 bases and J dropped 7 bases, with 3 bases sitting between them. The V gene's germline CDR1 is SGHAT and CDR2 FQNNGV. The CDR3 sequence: CASSLEPEKLFF. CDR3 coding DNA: TGTGCCAGCAGCTTAGAACCTGAAAAACTGTTTTTT.

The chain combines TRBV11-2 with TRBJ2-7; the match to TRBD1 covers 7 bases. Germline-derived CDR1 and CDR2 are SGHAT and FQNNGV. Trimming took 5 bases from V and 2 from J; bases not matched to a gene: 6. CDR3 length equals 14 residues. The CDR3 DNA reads TGTGCCAGCAGCGTGGCTCAGGGGGCCTACGAGCAGTACTTC. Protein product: CASSVAQGAYEQYF.

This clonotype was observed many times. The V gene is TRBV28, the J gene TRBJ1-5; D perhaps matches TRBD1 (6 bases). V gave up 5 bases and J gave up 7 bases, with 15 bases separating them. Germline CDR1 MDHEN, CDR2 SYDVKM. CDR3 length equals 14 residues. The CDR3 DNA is TGTGCCAGCAGTATTGGAGGGGGAGGCCAGCCCCAGCATTTT. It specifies CASSIGGGGQPQHF.

The DNA of the CDR3 is TGTGCCAGCAGTTTTCTAGCGGGAGCCGGGGAGCTGTTTTTT. It codes for CASSFLAGAGELFF. V usage is TRBV12-3 or TRBV12-4 and J usage is TRBJ2-2; 10 bases match TRBD2. The CDR3 totals 14 residues. The J segment lost 6 bases and the V segment lost 3 bases, leaving 1 base of the junction unmatched.